A single sample gave rise to the 32 T cell receptor beta chains below, sequenced in a study of blood T cell repertoires in COVID-19. Some clones are missing from TCRdb's copy, which holds only in-frame ones; the method was immunoSEQ multiplex PCR. The table includes around 170,000 clones, about 86% detected once. The specimen was peripheral blood. All receptors derive from a man aged 50 to 59 with active or convalescent COVID-19.

This rearrangement joins TRBV7-2 to TRBJ1-1, with D maybe TRBD1 (5 bases). V was pared by 5 bases and J by 4 bases, with 11 bases between. This CDR3 is built from 13 residues. Per germline, CDR1 SGHTA and CDR2 FQGNSA. The CDR3 is CASSPGGATEAFF. DNA for the CDR3: TGTGCCAGCAGCCCCGGCGGGGCCACTGAAGCTTTCTTT.

The chain carries TRBV7-2 and TRBJ2-7; TRBD2 agrees at 7 bases. The CDR3 totals 16 residues. Germline lookup yields CDR1 SGHTA and CDR2 FQGNSA. J was trimmed by 0 bases and V by 4 bases; bases with no gene match: 9. The CDR3 DNA reads as TGTGCCAGCAGCTCGCCTTTCCGGGACTACTCCTACGAGCAGTACTTC. Protein product: CASSSPFRDYSYEQYF.

This chain connects TRBV18 to TRBJ2-7, with 12 bases aligning to TRBD1. V was clipped by 4 bases and J by 5 bases; unmatched bases: 6. Germline-derived CDR1 and CDR2 are KGHSH and LQKENI. The length of the CDR3 is 15 residues. The CDR3 sequence is CASSLGGTGGHEQYF. The CDR3 DNA is TGTGCCAGCTCACTTGGGGGGACAGGGGGCCACGAGCAGTACTTC.

This clone came up once. Germline and junction disagree at one end, which may indicate a read error. The CDR3 DNA follows: TGTGCCAGCAGCCCCCGGGACTCCCACAATGAGCAGTTCTTC. This translates into CASSPRDSHNEQFF. The chain has TRBV7-9 and TRBJ2-1; maybe TRBD2 (6 bases). CDR3 size: 14 residues. In germline, CDR1 is SEHNR, CDR2 FQNEAQ (reference sequence).

This sequence joins TRBV5-8 and TRBJ2-1; 10 bases line up with TRBD2. V lost 1 base, J lost 9 bases, and 4 bases stayed unmatched. CDR3 length equals 14 residues. Germline V gene sequence: CDR1 SGHTS, CDR2 YDEGEE. The CDR3 DNA reads as TGTGCCAGCAGCTTGAGGCTAGCGGGGGCTGAGCAGTTCTTC. Its translation: CASSLRLAGAEQFF.

The CDR3 nucleotides read TGTGCCAGCAGTGAAGGAGGTGAACGCCATCAGTACTTC. It codes for CASSEGGERHQYF. This chain connects TRBV6-1 to TRBJ2-7; D is undetermined. The CDR3 is 13 amino acids. Germline V gene sequence: CDR1 MNHNS, CDR2 SASEGT. V was shortened by 1 base and J by 10 bases, with 14 bases between the two germline ends.

The chain is built from TRBV6-5 and TRBJ2-7, with D perhaps matching TRBD1 (6 bases). Looked up from germline, CDR1 is MNHEY and CDR2 is SVGAGI. The V gene lost 8 bases and the J gene lost 6 bases, with 17 bases spanning the gap. This CDR3 is built from 13 residues. This CDR3 is CASSYRVGGEQYF. Written as DNA, the CDR3 is TGTGCCAGCTCCTACAGGGTTGGGGGCGAGCAGTACTTC.

The rearrangement joins TRBV7-8 to TRBJ2-1, with 11 bases lining up with TRBD2. J lost 6 bases, V lost 3 bases, and 7 bases had no gene match. Germline assignment: CDR1 SGHVS and CDR2 FQNEAQ. The CDR3 covers 16 residues. The CDR3 DNA reads TGTGCCAGCAGCTTCCCTGGGCTAGCGGGGGGCAATGAGCAGTTCTTC. Residues: CASSFPGLAGGNEQFF.

The rearrangement links TRBV24-1 to TRBJ1-3, with 7 bases that match TRBD1. The germline V gene has CDR1 KGHDR and CDR2 SFDVKD. The CDR3 contains 16 residues. The junction had 12 bases not matched to a gene; V was cut back by 11 bases and J by 0 bases. The DNA for the CDR3 is TGTGCCAGCTTATCGGACAGGTCGAGCTCTGGAAACACCATATATTTT. It is translated as CASLSDRSSSGNTIYF.

V is TRBV5-6 and J is TRBJ2-5; 9 nucleotides match TRBD1. The germline V gene encodes CDR1 SGHDT and CDR2 YYEEEE. This CDR3 is 15 amino acids long. After removal of 4 bases from V and 2 bases from J, the junction contained 6 bases not matched to a gene. Here the CDR3 DNA reads TGTGCCAGCAGCGTAACCGGGACAGGGCAAGAGACCCAGTACTTC. Translation gives CASSVTGTGQETQYF.

The V call is TRBV2, the J call TRBJ1-4; perhaps TRBD1 as D (5 bases). Trimming removed 0 bases from V and 10 bases from J, with 12 bases in between. There are 14 residues in the CDR3. Looked up from germline, CDR1 is SNHLY and CDR2 is FYNNEI. Here the CDR3 reads CASSEAQGKAKLFF. CDR3 sequence (DNA): TGTGCCAGCAGTGAAGCCCAGGGAAAGGCAAAACTGTTTTTT. Variable domain in full (rest from reference TRBV2 and TRBJ1-4): EPEVTQTPSHQVTQMGQEVILRCVPISNHLYFYWYRQILGQKVEFLVSFYNNEISEKSEIFDDQFSVERPDGSNFTLKIRSTKLEDSAMYFCASSEAQGKAKLFFGSGTQLSVL.

V gene TRBV11-2 combines with J gene TRBJ2-5; TRBD2 agrees at 8 bases. This CDR3 contains 14 residues. After removal of 3 bases from V and 2 bases from J, the junction contained 2 bases not matched to a gene. Germline lookup yields CDR1 SGHAT and CDR2 FQNNGV. The CDR3 DNA sequence: TGTGCCAGCAGCTTTACTAGCGGACAAGAGACCCAGTACTTC. It specifies CASSFTSGQETQYF.

The gene calls are TRBV19 and TRBJ1-6; D is uncertain. This CDR3 is built from 13 residues. V lost 0 bases, J lost 7 bases, and 4 bases lay in between. Germline V lookup: CDR1 LNHDA, CDR2 SQIVND (reference sequence). The CDR3 is CASSIERNSPLHF. CDR3 DNA: TGTGCCAGTAGTATAGAACGGAATTCACCCCTCCACTTT.

This clone was seen a handful of times. J is TRBJ1-1 and V is TRBV21-1. TRBV21-1 is labeled a pseudogene. The CDR3 is made up of 13 amino acids. CDR3 residues: CASSKERRAEAFF. The CDR3, as DNA: TGTGCCAGCAGCAAAGAACGCCGAGCTGAAGCTTTCTTT.

This clone was detected only a few times. The chain has TRBV6-5 and TRBJ2-5; 8 bases are shared with TRBD1. The CDR3 length is 15 residues. Trimming at V came to 4 bases and at J to 5 bases, leaving 9 bases not matched to a gene. Germline CDR1 is MNHEY and CDR2 is SVGAGI. The CDR3: CASSSQTGVGETQYF. CDR3 coding DNA: TGTGCCAGCAGTTCCCAGACAGGGGTAGGCGAGACCCAGTACTTC.

The rearrangement links TRBV30 to TRBJ1-1; 8 bases are a match to TRBD1. CDR3 size: 11 residues. Germline assignment: CDR1 GTSNPN and CDR2 SVGIG (reference sequence). Trimming removed 7 bases from V and 8 bases from J; junction bases left unmatched: 6. CDR3 amino acids: CAYQGAGEAFF. The CDR3 DNA is TGTGCCTACCAGGGGGCCGGAGAAGCTTTCTTT.

This clone was detected a few times. CDR3 nucleotides: TGCGCCAGCAGCCTTATACCGGGACAGGGGCTGACGGATAATTCACCCCTCCACTTT. It specifies CASSLIPGQGLTDNSPLHF. This chain links TRBV4-3 with TRBJ1-6; the match to TRBD1 covers 10 bases. Germline CDR1 is LGHNA and CDR2 is YSLEER. The J segment lost 5 bases and the V segment lost 4 bases, leaving 14 bases of the junction unmatched. The CDR3 length is 19 residues.

In DNA form, the CDR3 reads TGCAGCGTTGTCCCCGGGACAGGGGATAGTAATGAGCAGTTCTTC. This translates into CSVVPGTGDSNEQFF. V gene TRBV29-1 combines with J gene TRBJ2-1; 10 nucleotides line up with TRBD1. J was trimmed by 7 bases and V by 4 bases; bases with no gene match: 10. The CDR3 runs to 15 residues. Germline assignment: CDR1 SQVTM and CDR2 ANQGSEA.

The CDR3 region is CASSLLDTSSGNTIYF. CDR3 nucleotide sequence: TGCGCCAGCAGCTTGCTGGACACCAGCTCTGGAAACACCATATATTTT. This sequence joins TRBV5-1 and TRBJ1-3; D is possibly TRBD1 (5 bases). V was trimmed by 1 base and J by 0 bases, leaving 11 bases between them. The CDR3 covers 16 residues. Germline lookup yields CDR1 SGHRS and CDR2 YFSETQ. Full variable domain (rest looked up from reference TRBV5-1 and TRBJ1-3): KAGVTQTPRYLIKTRGQQVTLSCSPISGHRSVSWYQQTPGQGLQFLFEYFSETQRNKGNFPGRFSGRQFSNSRSEMNVSTLELGDSALYLCASSLLDTSSGNTIYFGEGSWLTVV.

The chain recombines TRBV19 with TRBJ2-7, with D maybe TRBD2 (6 bases). Trimming left V 8 bases short and J 0 bases short, with 14 bases between. The CDR3 loop spans 14 amino acids. Looked up from germline, CDR1 is LNHDA and CDR2 is SQIVND (reference sequence). CDR3 DNA sequence: TGTGCCAGTTCCGGGACTTCGAGCTCCTACGAGCAGTACTTC. It encodes CASSGTSSSYEQYF.

A single count supports this clone. V gene TRBV7-8 combines with J gene TRBJ1-5; TRBD1 matches at 10 bases. CDR3 length: 15 amino acids. Germline V lookup: CDR1 SGHVS, CDR2 FQNEAQ. J was trimmed by 5 bases and V by 1 base; bases with no gene match: 2. The CDR3 is CASSLGTGGDQPQHF. The CDR3 coding sequence is TGTGCCAGCAGCTTAGGGACAGGGGGAGATCAGCCCCAGCATTTT.

This sequence joins TRBV12-3 or TRBV12-4 and TRBJ2-1, with 8 bases aligning to TRBD1. V dropped 4 bases and J dropped 8; count of bases not matched to a gene: 4. The CDR3 is 13 amino acids. The CDR3 coding sequence is TGTGCCAGCAGTTCGTTACAGGGGGATGAGCAGTTCTTC. It encodes CASSSLQGDEQFF.

The V call is TRBV27, the J call TRBJ2-1; TRBD2 aligns across 14 bases. The CDR3 sequence is 21 residues long. CDR1 MNHEY and CDR2 SMNVEV come from the germline V gene (reference sequence). V dropped 2 bases and J dropped 0; count of bases not matched to a gene: 12. Written as DNA, the CDR3 is TGTGCCAGCAGTTTAACCTTCTCTAGGACTAGCGGGAGGAGCTCCTACAATGAGCAGTTCTTC. It yields the protein CASSLTFSRTSGRSSYNEQFF.

V usage is TRBV11-3 and J usage is TRBJ2-7; TRBD2 matches at 11 bases. This CDR3 is 14 amino acids long. CDR1 and CDR2 (germline): SGHNT, YENEEA. V shed 3 bases and J 3 bases; nucleotides not matched to a gene: 1. The CDR3 coding sequence is TGTGCCAGCAGCTTGACTAGCGGGGTCTACGAGCAGTACTTC. This encodes CASSLTSGVYEQYF. Combining the CDR3 with reference TRBV11-3 and TRBJ2-7 gives the whole variable domain EAGVVQSPRYKIIEKKQPVAFWCNPISGHNTLYWYLQNLGQGPELLIRYENEEAVDDSQLPKDRFSAERLKGVDSTLKIQPAELGDSAVYLCASSLTSGVYEQYFGPGTRLTVT.

This clone was seen just once. The J gene is TRBJ2-4, the V gene TRBV29-1; D may be TRBD1 (5 bases). The CDR3 covers 13 residues. V lost 3 bases, J lost 6 bases, and 12 bases lay in between. CDR1 and CDR2 from the germline V gene are SQVTM and ANQGSEA. The CDR3 reads CSVEGPSANIQYF. CDR3 sequence (DNA): TGCAGCGTTGAGGGGCCCTCCGCAAACATTCAGTACTTC.

The chain joins TRBV4-3 to TRBJ2-3; 7 bases are a match to TRBD1. The CDR3 sequence is 16 residues long. Per germline, CDR1 LGHNA and CDR2 YSLEER. The J segment lost 1 base and the V segment lost 0 bases, leaving 4 bases of the junction unmatched. Written as DNA, the CDR3 is TGCGCCAGCAGCCAAGAGGAAACAGGGGGCACAGATACGCAGTATTTT. It specifies CASSQEETGGTDTQYF.

This clone was seen once. The chain links TRBV28 to TRBJ2-2; D possibly corresponds to TRBD1 (6 bases). This CDR3 has 14 residues. V lost 5 bases and J 2 bases, leaving 9 bases between the germline ends. Germline V gene data show CDR1 as MDHEN and CDR2 as SYDVKM. In DNA form, the CDR3 reads TGTGCCAGCAGTACAGGGCCCAACACCGGGGAGCTGTTTTTT. Protein sequence: CASSTGPNTGELFF.

This clone was detected a few times. The chain has TRBV18 and TRBJ1-6; D may be TRBD1 (5 bases). This CDR3 region has 15 residues. Germline V gene sequence: CDR1 KGHSH, CDR2 LQKENI. V lost 6 bases and J 10 bases, leaving 19 bases between the germline ends. CDR3 in DNA: TGTGCCAGCTCTGGTCCCCAGGGCGTGGAGTCACCCCTCCACTTT. As protein: CASSGPQGVESPLHF.

The genes are TRBV9 and TRBJ2-1, with 11 bases fitting TRBD2. Germline-derived CDR1 and CDR2 are SGDLS and YYNGEE. With 7 bases clipped from V and 0 bases from J, the junction kept 9 bases outside the gene matches. The CDR3 is 17 residues long. For the CDR3, the DNA is TGTGCCAGCGGAGGACTAGCGGGTGAGAGCTCCTACAATGAGCAGTTCTTC. Protein product: CASGGLAGESSYNEQFF.

The chain uses TRBV7-6 and TRBJ2-1, with 9 bases aligning to TRBD2. Germline-derived CDR1 and CDR2 are SGHVS and FNYEAQ. The CDR3 is 16 amino acids. With 3 bases clipped from V and 1 base from J, the junction kept 4 bases outside the gene matches. The CDR3 reads CASSFLSGSSYNEQFF. CDR3 nucleotides: TGTGCCAGCAGCTTCCTTAGCGGGAGTTCCTACAATGAGCAGTTCTTC. Complete variable domain (other parts from reference TRBV7-6 and TRBJ2-1): GAGVSQSPRYKVTKRGQDVALRCDPISGHVSLYWYRQALGQGPEFLTYFNYEAQQDKSGLPNDRFSAERPEGSISTLTIQRTEQRDSAMYRCASSFLSGSSYNEQFFGPGTRLTVL.

The J gene is TRBJ2-5, the V gene TRBV5-1; TRBD2 agrees at 8 bases. CDR3 length: 14 amino acids. Germline lookup yields CDR1 SGHRS and CDR2 YFSETQ. The junction had 3 bases not matched to a gene; V was cut back by 4 bases and J by 1 base. CDR3 sequence reads: CASSPGTSQETQYF. CDR3 coding DNA: TGCGCCAGCAGCCCGGGGACTAGCCAAGAGACCCAGTACTTC.

This clone was observed a few times. This chain uses TRBV5-3 with TRBJ1-5; TRBD1 agrees at 7 bases. TRBV5-3 is marked as an open reading frame, function uncertain. The CDR3 has 12 residues. V trimming: 4 bases; J trimming: 9 bases; junction bases outside the gene matches: 4. The CDR3 DNA is TGTGCCAGAAGCGAAGGGGGCCGGCCCCAGCATTTT. Translation gives CARSEGGRPQHF.